Sequencing of this TCR beta chain was carried out in a study of PD-L1 blockade in urothelial cancer. Whole-study context: Prior chemotherapy in patients spanned 0 to 3 regimens. Per blood sample, T cells had a median of roughly 140,000.

The assay was immunoSEQ multiplex PCR, and TCRdb's table has in-frame clones only and misses some. Of more than 45,000 clones listed, roughly 80% are singletons. Urothelial carcinoma affected the patients, and it was locally advanced or metastatic. The material sequenced was PBMCs, taken around atezolizumab (anti-PD-L1) treatment. This receptor was obtained from a man in his 70s with urothelial cancer.

The CDR3 region is CASSQGLAGDTFNNEQFF. The CDR3 DNA is TGTGCCAGCAGCCAAGGCCTAGCGGGGGACACCTTTAACAATGAGCAGTTCTTC. This chain joins TRBV4-2 and TRBJ2-1; TRBD2 aligns across 10 bases. Germline loops: CDR1 LGHNA, CDR2 YNFKEQ. The J segment lost 5 bases and the V segment lost 1 base, leaving 11 bases of the junction unmatched. The CDR3 contains 18 residues.